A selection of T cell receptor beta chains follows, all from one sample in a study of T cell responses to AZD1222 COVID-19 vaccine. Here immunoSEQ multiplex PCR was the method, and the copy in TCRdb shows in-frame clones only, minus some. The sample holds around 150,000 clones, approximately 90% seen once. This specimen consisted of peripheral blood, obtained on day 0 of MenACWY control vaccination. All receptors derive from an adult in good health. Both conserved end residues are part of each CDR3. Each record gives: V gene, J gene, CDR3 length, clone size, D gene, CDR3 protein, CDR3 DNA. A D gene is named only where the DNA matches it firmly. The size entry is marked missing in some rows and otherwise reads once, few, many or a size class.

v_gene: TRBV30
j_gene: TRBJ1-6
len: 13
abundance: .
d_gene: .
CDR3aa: CAWNRQINSPLHF
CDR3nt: TGTGCCTGGAACCGGCAGATAAATTCACCCCTCCACTTT

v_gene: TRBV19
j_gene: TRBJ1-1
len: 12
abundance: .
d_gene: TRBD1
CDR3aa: CATRTGNAEAFF
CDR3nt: TGTGCCACCAGGACAGGGAATGCTGAAGCTTTCTTT

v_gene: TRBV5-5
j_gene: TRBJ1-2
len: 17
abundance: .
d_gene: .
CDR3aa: CASSLIPGHSIGNGYTF
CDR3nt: TGTGCCAGCAGCTTGATCCCGGGACACTCCATTGGGAATGGCTACACCTTC

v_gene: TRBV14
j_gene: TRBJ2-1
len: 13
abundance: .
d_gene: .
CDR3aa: CASSRDRYNEQFF
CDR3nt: TGTGCCAGCAGCCGTGACAGGTACAATGAGCAGTTCTTC

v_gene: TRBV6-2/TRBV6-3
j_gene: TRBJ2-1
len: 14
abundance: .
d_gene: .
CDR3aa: CASSSDNSYNEQFF
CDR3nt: TGTGCCAGCAGTTCAGACAACTCCTACAATGAGCAGTTCTTC

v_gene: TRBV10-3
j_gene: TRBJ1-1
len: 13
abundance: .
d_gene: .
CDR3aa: CAISESRGTEAFF
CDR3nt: TGTGCCATCAGTGAGTCAAGGGGGACTGAAGCTTTCTTT

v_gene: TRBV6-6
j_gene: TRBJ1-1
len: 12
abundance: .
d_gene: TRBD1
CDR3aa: CASRWTGPEAFF
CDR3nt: TGTGCCAGCAGGTGGACAGGCCCTGAAGCTTTCTTT

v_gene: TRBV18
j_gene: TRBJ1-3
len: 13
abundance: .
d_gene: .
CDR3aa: CVSSPSSEYTIYF
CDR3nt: TGTGTCAGCTCACCTAGTTCGGAGTACACCATATATTTT

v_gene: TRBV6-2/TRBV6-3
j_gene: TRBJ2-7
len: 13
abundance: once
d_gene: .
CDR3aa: CASSRQVSYEQYF
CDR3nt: TGTGCCAGCAGCCGACAGGTCTCCTACGAGCAGTACTTC

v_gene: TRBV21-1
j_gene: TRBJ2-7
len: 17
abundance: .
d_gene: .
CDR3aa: CASKGDRGPEVSYEQYF
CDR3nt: TGTGCCAGCAAGGGGGACAGGGGGCCCGAAGTCTCCTACGAGCAGTACTTC

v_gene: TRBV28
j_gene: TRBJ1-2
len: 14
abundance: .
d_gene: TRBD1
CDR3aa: CASSARGGQHGYTF
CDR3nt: TGTGCCAGCAGTGCTAGAGGGGGACAGCATGGCTACACCTTC

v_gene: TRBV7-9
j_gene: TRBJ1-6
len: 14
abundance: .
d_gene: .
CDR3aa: CASSATGFNSPLHF
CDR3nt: TGTGCCAGCAGCGCAACAGGGTTTAATTCACCCCTCCACTTT

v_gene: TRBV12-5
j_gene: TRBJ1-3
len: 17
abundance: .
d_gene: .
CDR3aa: CASGWGTWTTSGNTIYF
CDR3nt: TGTGCTAGTGGTTGGGGAACCTGGACTACCTCTGGAAACACCATATATTTT

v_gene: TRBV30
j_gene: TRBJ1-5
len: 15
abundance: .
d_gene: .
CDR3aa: CAWSGESLSNQPQHF
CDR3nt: TGTGCCTGGAGTGGGGAGAGTCTAAGCAATCAGCCCCAGCATTTT

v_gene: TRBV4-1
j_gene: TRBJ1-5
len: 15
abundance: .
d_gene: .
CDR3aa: CASSVQVRGNQPQHF
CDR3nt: TGCGCCAGCAGCGTACAGGTCCGCGGCAATCAGCCCCAGCATTTT